This is a list of T cell receptor beta chains from one sample in a study of blood T cell repertoires in COVID-19. Profiled with immunoSEQ multiplex PCR; TCRdb holds only in-frame clones, not every one. The sample has just over 300,000 clones, around 85% seen once. Input material: PBMCs or T cells enriched from blood (not recorded which). The receptor set was obtained from a man between 25 and 39 years old who had recovered from COVID-19. CDR3s include the opening cysteine and the closing phenylalanine or tryptophan. The order of the fields is CDR3 protein, CDR3 DNA, clone size, J gene, V gene, D gene. The D gene is left open where the match is weak. Size is omitted from some rows. Given values are once, few, many or a class for expanded clones.

CASSPRRTGASPLHF TGTGCCAGTAGCCCCAGGCGGACAGGGGCATCACCCCTCCACTTT NA TRBJ1-6 TRBV19 TRBD1
CASSKNPGVGNTIYF TGTGCCAGCAGCAAAAACCCAGGGGTCGGAAACACCATATATTTT few TRBJ1-3 TRBV21-1 NA
CASSSYTPGQSDLGQYF TGCGCCAGCAGCTCTTATACCCCGGGACAGTCCGATCTCGGGCAGTACTTC NA TRBJ2-7 TRBV5-1 TRBD1
CASSRTGSYEQYF TGTGCCAGCAGTCGGACAGGGTCCTACGAGCAGTACTTC NA TRBJ2-7 TRBV6-6 TRBD1
CASRGDSPYEQYF TGTGCCAGCAGGGGGGACAGCCCCTACGAGCAGTACTTC NA TRBJ2-7 TRBV6-5 TRBD1
CASSQGRLANTGELFF TGCGCCAGCAGCCAAGGAAGACTCGCGAACACCGGGGAGCTGTTTTTT NA TRBJ2-2 TRBV4-3 NA
CASSAGQGARTEAFF TGTGCCAGCAGCGCTGGACAGGGGGCTCGGACTGAAGCTTTCTTT NA TRBJ1-1 TRBV9 TRBD1
CASSPRTGLDEQFF TGTGCCAGCTCACCCCGGACTGGTTTGGATGAGCAGTTCTTC NA TRBJ2-1 TRBV18 NA
CASSARQNYGYTF TGCGCCAGCAGCGCCCGACAGAACTATGGCTACACCTTC NA TRBJ1-2 TRBV5-1 NA
CAWSVFTLAGLNEQFF TGTGCCTGGAGTGTATTCACCCTAGCGGGGTTAAATGAGCAGTTCTTC NA TRBJ2-1 TRBV30 TRBD2
CASSLALRGPEQYF TGTGCCAGCAGCTTAGCGCTCAGGGGGCCGGAGCAGTACTTC NA TRBJ2-7 TRBV7-8 TRBD1
CASSPGQAYSNQPQHF TGTGCCAGCTCACCGGGACAGGCTTATAGCAATCAGCCCCAGCATTTT once TRBJ1-5 TRBV18 TRBD1
CASSPGQGREKLFF TGTGCCAGCAGTCCCGGACAGGGGAGGGAAAAACTGTTTTTT NA TRBJ1-4 TRBV6-5 TRBD1
CASSQDGISGELFF TGTGCCAGCAGCCAAGATGGCATTTCCGGGGAGCTGTTTTTT NA TRBJ2-2 TRBV3-1/TRBV3-2 NA
CASRQDPSEKLFF TGTGCCAGCCGACAGGACCCCTCCGAAAAACTGTTTTTT NA TRBJ1-4 TRBV19 NA